The source of this T cell receptor (beta chain) is a study of blood T cell repertoires in COVID-19 (dated by TCRdb to 2020 to 2021). At the level of the whole study: Samples from collaborators originated in the United States, Italy and Spain and spanned both the acute and convalescent phases of COVID-19. The material from the prospective study consisted of cDNA or gDNA derived from T cells, B-cell-depleted T cells, or PBMCs. Subjects who had been exposed to COVID-19, were actively infected with it, or had recovered from it provided the deeply sampled blood TCRbeta repertoires that made up the dataset. The repertoires were released in a freely available public database meant as a resource for research on the immune response to SARS-CoV-2. Samples came from the ongoing ImmuneRACE study (first 160 participants) plus 1,254 subjects from 6 global collaborators. The sample metadata nearly always contained a de-identified subject ID, COVID-19 status, age in years and sex. Where HLA class I and class II types were available, the types were taken from metadata supplied by the sample provider, not from assay-based typing. Results the study describes overall, beyond this receptor: Clinical and demographic metadata were provided uncurated, with the amount varying by source and participant.

TCRbeta CDR3 regions were amplified from genomic DNA using the immunoSEQ Assay, a bias-controlled multiplex PCR. In the source study's methods: Within the assay, amplification of reference gene primers was used to estimate how many nucleated cells each sample contained. Sequence reads were collapsed and filtered to measure the absolute abundance of every unique TCRbeta CDR3 rearrangement. Productive Simpson clonality was computed per sample as the square root of Simpson's diversity index over productive rearrangements. The table was pulled from immuneACCESS by TCRdb, which kept in-frame rearrangements only. Such tables lose some clones; where checked, under half of the loss comes from unresolved V genes, and the rest has no known cause. V and J calls and clone size come straight from that table; D and trimming were deduced from the DNA. The sample table contains around 180,000 clones; only one count was recorded for about 81% of them. The ten largest clones take up 10% to 15% of the sample.

As to this clone: It has no known antigen specificity. No qualities accompany the bases; no much larger clone lies one base away.

At one collaborating source in Seattle, patients were enrolled during active infection and were followed longitudinally through the course of disease. Whole blood was collected in K2EDTA tubes by collaborating institutions according to the institutions' own protocols. Collaborator samples were shipped for TCRbeta analysis as frozen whole blood, isolated PBMCs, or DNA extracted from either sample type. CDR1 is given as LGHDT and CDR2 as YNNKEL, both from the germline V gene (reference sequence). The CDR3 measures 15 amino acids from cysteine to phenylalanine. The CDR3 DNA has 45 bases and is translated from base 1. At the junction V is shortened by 0 bases and J by 1 base, with 10 bases in between.

The receptor chain draws on TRBV3-1 (or the pseudogene TRBV3-2) and TRBJ2-7, with the D gene not clear enough to name. The sequence came from a woman of 80 years or more with COVID-19, enrolled during active disease. The sample comprised peripheral blood. The sequence in DNA is TGTGCCAGCAGCCAAGACGGAAGCGCGTCCTACGAGCAGTACTTC. It is translated as CASSQDGSASYEQYF.